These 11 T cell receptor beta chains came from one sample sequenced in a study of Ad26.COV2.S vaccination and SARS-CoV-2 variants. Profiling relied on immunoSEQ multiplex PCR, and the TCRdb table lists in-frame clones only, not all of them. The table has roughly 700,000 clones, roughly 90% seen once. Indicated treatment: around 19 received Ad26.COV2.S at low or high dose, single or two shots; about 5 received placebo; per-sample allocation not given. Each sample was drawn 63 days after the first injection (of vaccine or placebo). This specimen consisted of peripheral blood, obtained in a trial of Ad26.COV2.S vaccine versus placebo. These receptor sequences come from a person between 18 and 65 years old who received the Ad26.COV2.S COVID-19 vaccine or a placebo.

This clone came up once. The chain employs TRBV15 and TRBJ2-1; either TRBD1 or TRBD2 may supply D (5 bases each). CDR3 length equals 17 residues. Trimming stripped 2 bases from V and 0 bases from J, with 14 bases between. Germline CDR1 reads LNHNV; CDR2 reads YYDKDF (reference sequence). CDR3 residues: CATSRPWDAHSYNEQFF. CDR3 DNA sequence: TGTGCCACCAGCAGACCATGGGACGCACACTCCTACAATGAGCAGTTCTTC.

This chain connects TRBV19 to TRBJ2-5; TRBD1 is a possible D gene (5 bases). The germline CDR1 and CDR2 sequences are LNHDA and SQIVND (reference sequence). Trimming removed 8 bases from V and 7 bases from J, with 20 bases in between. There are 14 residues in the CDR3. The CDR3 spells CASQALGQGGTQYF. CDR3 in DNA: TGTGCCAGTCAGGCCCTCGGCCAGGGCGGGACCCAGTACTTC.

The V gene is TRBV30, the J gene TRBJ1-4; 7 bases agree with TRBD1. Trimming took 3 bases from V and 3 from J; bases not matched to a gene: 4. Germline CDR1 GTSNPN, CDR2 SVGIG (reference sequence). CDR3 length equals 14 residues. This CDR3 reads CAWSYQGANEKLFF. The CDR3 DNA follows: TGTGCCTGGAGCTACCAGGGGGCTAATGAAAAACTGTTTTTT.

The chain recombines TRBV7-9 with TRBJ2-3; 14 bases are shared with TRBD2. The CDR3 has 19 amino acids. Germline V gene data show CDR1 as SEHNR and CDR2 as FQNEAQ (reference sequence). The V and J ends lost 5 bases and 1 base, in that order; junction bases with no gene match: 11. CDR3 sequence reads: CASSIGGLAGVPGTDTQYF. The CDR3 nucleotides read TGTGCCAGCAGCATTGGGGGACTAGCGGGGGTTCCGGGCACAGATACGCAGTATTTT.

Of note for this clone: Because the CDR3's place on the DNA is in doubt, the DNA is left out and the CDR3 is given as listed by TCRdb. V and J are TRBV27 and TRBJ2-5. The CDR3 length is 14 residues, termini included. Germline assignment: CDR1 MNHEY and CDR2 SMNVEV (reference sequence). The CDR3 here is CASSFGEGKETQYF.

The CDR3 nucleotides are TGTGCCAGCAGCGTTGGGGGACTAGCGGCCACAGATACGCAGTATTTT. Translation gives CASSVGGLAATDTQYF. The chain joins TRBV9 to TRBJ2-3; TRBD2 agrees at 11 bases. V gave up 2 bases and J gave up 2 bases; unmatched junction bases: 4. Germline assignment: CDR1 SGDLS and CDR2 YYNGEE. CDR3 length: 16 residues.

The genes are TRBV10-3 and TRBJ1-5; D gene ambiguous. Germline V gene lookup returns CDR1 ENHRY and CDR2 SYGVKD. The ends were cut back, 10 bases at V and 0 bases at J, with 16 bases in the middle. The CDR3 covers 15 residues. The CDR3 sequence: CATLPDRDSNQPQHF. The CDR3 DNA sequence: TGTGCCACCCTGCCTGATCGGGATAGCAATCAGCCCCAGCATTTT.

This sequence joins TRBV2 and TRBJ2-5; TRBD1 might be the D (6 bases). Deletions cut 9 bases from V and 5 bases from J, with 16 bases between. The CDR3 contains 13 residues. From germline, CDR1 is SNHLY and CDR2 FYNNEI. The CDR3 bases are TGTGCCAGTGGACAGTCGATTCTGGAGACCCAGTACTTC. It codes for CASGQSILETQYF.

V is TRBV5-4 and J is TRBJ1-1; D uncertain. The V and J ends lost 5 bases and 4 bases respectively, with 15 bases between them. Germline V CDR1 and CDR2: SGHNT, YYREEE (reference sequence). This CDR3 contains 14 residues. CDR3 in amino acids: CASRPNRGSTEAFF. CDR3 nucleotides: TGTGCCAGCAGACCTAATCGGGGTTCCACTGAAGCTTTCTTT.

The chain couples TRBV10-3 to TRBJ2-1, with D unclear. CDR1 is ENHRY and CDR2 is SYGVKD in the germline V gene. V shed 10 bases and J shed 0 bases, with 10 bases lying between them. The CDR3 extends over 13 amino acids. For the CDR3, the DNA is TGTGCCACCCCCCCAAGCTCCTACAATGAGCAGTTCTTC. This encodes CATPPSSYNEQFF.

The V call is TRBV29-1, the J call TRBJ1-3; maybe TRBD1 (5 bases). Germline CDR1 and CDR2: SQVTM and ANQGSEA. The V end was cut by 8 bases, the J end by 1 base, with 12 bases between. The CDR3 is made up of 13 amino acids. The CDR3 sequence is CSTREGSGNTIYF. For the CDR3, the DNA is TGCAGCACAAGGGAGGGGTCTGGAAACACCATATATTTT.